The 25 T cell receptor beta chains below all came from one sample that was sequenced in a study of T-cell reconstitution after alpha-beta-depleted transplantation in children. Unique molecular identifiers tagged the TCRbeta library. Using its own MiXCR run on the PCR reads, TCRdb lists one record per CDR3 protein. The sample has under 750,000 distinct CDR3 sequences, roughly 24% seen once. Here the sequenced sample was PBMCs, mostly from graft donor cells, taken 360 days after TCRalphabeta/CD19-depleted stem cell transplant. The source is a boy under three years old who had a stem cell transplant for acute myeloid leukemia, so the T cells may come from the graft donor.

This clonotype showed up many times. V and J are TRBV15 and TRBJ1-2; D might be TRBD1 (5 bases). Per the germline V gene, CDR1 is LNHNV and CDR2 is YYDKDF (reference sequence). Deletions cut 4 bases from V and 3 bases from J, with 18 bases between. This CDR3 region has 16 residues. As DNA, the CDR3 is TGTGCCACCAGCACAATCACGCTTGACAGATACTATGGCTACACCTTC. Translating gives CATSTITLDRYYGYTF.

This chain links TRBV20-1 with TRBJ1-3, with D uncertain. The CDR3 is 13 amino acids. Looked up from germline, CDR1 is DFQATT and CDR2 is SNEGSKA (reference sequence). With 3 bases removed from V and 1 base from J, the gap between germline ends came to 7 bases. The CDR3 spells CSASFSSGNTIYF. CDR3 bases: TGCAGTGCTAGTTTTTCTTCTGGAAACACCATATATTTT.

This clonotype was seen a few times. The V call is TRBV11-3, the J call TRBJ2-3, with 8 bases identical to TRBD2. This CDR3 spans 17 amino acids. Per the germline V gene, CDR1 is SGHNT and CDR2 is YENEEA. Trimming at V came to 0 bases and at J to 3 bases, leaving 8 bases not matched to a gene. CDR3 sequence: CASSLDILAGGTDTQYF. CDR3 DNA: TGTGCCAGCAGCTTAGATATTTTGGCGGGGGGAACAGATACGCAGTATTTT.

J is TRBJ2-3 and V is TRBV10-3; tentative D call: TRBD1 (5 bases). CDR3 length: 12 residues. CDR1 is ENHRY, CDR2 SYGVKD, per germline. V lost 6 bases and J 4 bases, leaving 8 bases between the germline ends. The CDR3 coding sequence is TGTGCCATCAGGCAGGGTGCAGATACGCAGTATTTT. Encoded protein: CAIRQGADTQYF.

The V call is TRBV12-3 or TRBV12-4, the J call TRBJ2-1; 9 positions match TRBD1. J gave up 8 bases and V 1 base, and 9 bases lay outside the gene matches. The CDR3 has 16 residues. In nucleotides, the CDR3 is TGTGCCAGCAGTTTAGGGGTAAGAACAGGGGGCGATGAGCAGTTCTTC. Protein: CASSLGVRTGGDEQFF.

This chain connects TRBV6-1 to TRBJ2-5, with TRBD2 matching 8 bases. J lost 9 bases, V lost 9 bases, and 12 bases had no gene match. This CDR3 is built from 13 residues. CDR1 is MNHNS and CDR2 is SASEGT in the germline V gene. The CDR3 protein is CASERGSLRAQYF. The DNA of the CDR3 is TGTGCCAGTGAGCGGGGGAGCCTCCGAGCCCAGTACTTC.

This clonotype appeared a few times. The CDR3 nucleotides read TGTGCCAGCAGTTACTTACGGGATAGCAATCAGCCCCAGCATTTT. The encoded protein is CASSYLRDSNQPQHF. The chain uses TRBV6-2 or TRBV6-3 and TRBJ1-5; D ambiguous. The ends were cut back, 1 base at V and 0 bases at J, with 7 bases in the middle. The CDR3 totals 15 residues. The germline V gene has CDR1 MNHEY and CDR2 SVGEGT.

V usage is TRBV20-1 and J usage is TRBJ2-3; 10 bases are a match to TRBD2. This CDR3 contains 13 residues. Germline V gives CDR1 DFQATT, CDR2 SNEGSKA (reference sequence). Trimming removed 8 bases from V and 1 base from J; junction bases left unmatched: 3. CDR3 DNA sequence: TGCAGTACCCTAGCGGGGGGCACAGATACGCAGTATTTT. Translated: CSTLAGGTDTQYF.

The genes are TRBV24-1 and TRBJ2-3; weak D call: TRBD1 (6 bases). Germline loops: CDR1 KGHDR, CDR2 SFDVKD. The V and J ends lost 9 bases and 7 bases respectively, with 19 bases between them. The CDR3 spans 14 residues. DNA for the CDR3: TGTGCCACCGGACGGGACACGGTCCCCCATACGCAGTATTTT. Its translation: CATGRDTVPHTQYF.

In this sample, this clonotype turned up a few times. The chain couples TRBV24-1 to TRBJ2-7; 11 bases are a match to TRBD1. Unmatched junction bases numbered 9, after V lost 4 bases and J lost 5 bases. Germline lookup yields CDR1 KGHDR and CDR2 SFDVKD. The CDR3 runs 16 residues. CDR3 sequence reads: CATSDPRTGGLNEQYF. CDR3 bases: TGTGCCACCAGTGACCCGAGGACAGGGGGCCTCAACGAGCAGTACTTC.

In its sample, this clonotype was seen many times. This sequence joins TRBV20-1 and TRBJ2-7; D may correspond to TRBD1 or TRBD2 (7 bases each). Germline V gene lookup returns CDR1 DFQATT and CDR2 SNEGSKA (reference sequence). CDR3 length equals 19 residues. With 5 bases removed from V and 2 bases from J, the gap between germline ends came to 31 bases. The CDR3 sequence: CSAGDSRGGLRGGTYEQYF. The CDR3 DNA reads as TGCAGTGCTGGCGACTCCCGGGGAGGGTTGCGAGGGGGCACCTACGAGCAGTACTTC.

This clonotype was seen more than once but under ten times. V usage is TRBV27 and J usage is TRBJ2-7; D tentatively reads TRBD1 or TRBD2 (5 bases each). V dropped 5 bases and J dropped 2 bases, with 16 bases sitting between them. Germline CDR1 reads MNHEY; CDR2 reads SMNVEV (reference sequence). The length of the CDR3 is 15 residues. CDR3 amino acids: CASSPPGTVTYEQYF. The CDR3 DNA sequence: TGTGCCAGCAGTCCCCCGGGGACGGTCACCTACGAGCAGTACTTC.

The chain has TRBV25-1 and TRBJ1-1; D unclear. The CDR3 is 13 amino acids. Trimming cost V 2 bases and J 6 bases, with 10 bases left between them. Germline V gene lookup returns CDR1 MGHDK and CDR2 SYGVNS. In nucleotides, the CDR3 is TGTGCCAGCAGTGAAGGCACTCACGCTGAAGCTTTCTTT. The encoded protein is CASSEGTHAEAFF.

This clonotype came up many times. J is TRBJ1-2 and V is TRBV14; 8 positions agree with TRBD1. Trimming cost V 0 bases and J 6 bases; bases outside gene matches: 12. The CDR3 is 17 residues long. The germline CDR1 and CDR2 sequences are SGHDN and FVKESK. DNA of the CDR3: TGTGCCAGCAGCCAAGATATTTTGAGGACAGGGATGAATGGCTACACCTTC. Translation: CASSQDILRTGMNGYTF. Using reference TRBV14 and TRBJ1-2 for the parts outside the CDR3, the full variable domain is EAGVTQFPSHSVIEKGQTVTLRCDPISGHDNLYWYRRVMGKEIKFLLHFVKESKQDESGMPNNRFLAERTGGTYSTLKVQPAELEDSGVYFCASSQDILRTGMNGYTFGSGTRLTVV.

V and J are TRBV20-1 and TRBJ2-7; D possibly matches TRBD1 or TRBD2 (6 bases each). Trimming shortened V by 0 bases and J by 1 base, and 10 bases separated the two germline ends. Germline-derived CDR1 and CDR2 are DFQATT and SNEGSKA (reference sequence). CDR3 length equals 14 residues. The CDR3 spells CSARDRGTSYEQYF. The CDR3 nucleotides are TGCAGTGCTAGAGACCGCGGGACATCCTACGAGCAGTACTTC.

This clonotype was detected ten times or more. This chain's CDR3 is CSARGGRDTDTQYF. The CDR3 nucleotides read TGCAGTGCTAGAGGGGGGCGCGACACAGATACGCAGTATTTT. The chain recombines TRBV20-1 with TRBJ2-3; D might be TRBD1 (6 bases). V lost 1 base to trimming and J lost 2 bases, with 10 bases between them. The CDR3 spans 14 residues. Germline V CDR1 and CDR2: DFQATT, SNEGSKA (reference sequence).

The rearrangement uses TRBV7-3 and TRBJ2-1, with 8 bases matching TRBD2. The ends lost 5 bases at V and 4 bases at J; junction bases unmatched: 19. This CDR3 region has 19 residues. CDR1 is SGHTA, CDR2 FQGTGA, per germline. The DNA for the CDR3 is TGTGCCAGCAGCGGTTTTGGCCGGACTAGCTGGCCTAATTACAATGAGCAGTTCTTC. Its protein is CASSGFGRTSWPNYNEQFF.

This clonotype was detected a few times. The V call is TRBV10-3, the J call TRBJ2-5; 10 bases fit TRBD2. CDR3 length: 16 residues. Looked up from germline, CDR1 is ENHRY and CDR2 is SYGVKD. V gave up 2 bases and J gave up 5 bases; unmatched junction bases: 8. In DNA form, the CDR3 reads TGTGCCATCAGTGAGAGCCTAGCGGGGGACAGTGAGACCCAGTACTTC. Its translation: CAISESLAGDSETQYF.

The chain couples TRBV29-1 to TRBJ2-1; tentatively, D is TRBD2 (6 bases). Trimming took off 6 bases at V and 9 bases at J, with 21 bases between the two ends. Germline V gives CDR1 SQVTM, CDR2 ANQGSEA. This CDR3 region has 14 residues. The CDR3 DNA is TGCAGCGTCGTACCCGGGGGACGCCACCTTGAGCAGTTCTTC. It is translated as CSVVPGGRHLEQFF.

V usage is TRBV20-1 and J usage is TRBJ1-1; tentative D call: TRBD1 (6 bases). The V gene lost 0 bases and the J gene lost 7 bases, with 12 bases spanning the gap. CDR3 size: 13 residues. The germline V gene encodes CDR1 DFQATT and CDR2 SNEGSKA (reference sequence). CDR3 in DNA: TGCAGTGCTAGAGATTTGACAGGTAGTGAAGCTTTCTTT. Translating gives CSARDLTGSEAFF.

The CDR3 region has the DNA TGTGCCACCAGGGTCTCCGACGGGGGGCCCTGGACCGGGGAGCTGTTTTTT. As protein: CATRVSDGGPWTGELFF. The gene calls are TRBV15 and TRBJ2-2; D is possibly TRBD2 (7 bases). V was cut by 6 bases and J by 5 bases, with 22 bases left in between. Germline assignment: CDR1 LNHNV and CDR2 YYDKDF (reference sequence). There are 17 residues in the CDR3.

This clonotype has more than one count but fewer than ten. This sequence joins TRBV23-1 and TRBJ2-3; possible D gene TRBD1, 6 bases. Being an ORF, TRBV23-1 has a function that is uncertain. The CDR3 loop spans 17 amino acids. V lost 0 bases, J lost 2 bases, and 15 bases lay in between. DNA for the CDR3: TGCGCCAGCAGTCAATCCCCCGGACAGAGGATCACAGATACGCAGTATTTT. Translating it yields CASSQSPGQRITDTQYF.

This clonotype was picked up many times. The DNA of the CDR3 is TGTGCCACCAGTGATTTTGTGGCCGACTACAATGAGCAGTTCTTC. This encodes CATSDFVADYNEQFF. The chain carries TRBV24-1 and TRBJ2-1; D is unresolved. This CDR3 contains 15 residues. From germline, CDR1 is KGHDR and CDR2 SFDVKD. Between the trimmed V and J ends, which lost 1 base and 3 bases, there was a span of 9 bases.

This clonotype was seen a few times. The V call is TRBV7-3, the J call TRBJ2-2; 8 bases fit TRBD1. V lost 0 bases to trimming and J lost 1 base; unmatched junction nucleotides: 1. The CDR3 spans 16 residues. Germline CDR1 reads SGHTA; CDR2 reads FQGTGA. As DNA, the CDR3 is TGTGCCAGCAGCTTAACCAGGGGGCAGAACACCGGGGAGCTGTTTTTT. The encoded protein is CASSLTRGQNTGELFF.

This clonotype was counted between two and nine times. The rearrangement links TRBV5-1 to TRBJ2-2; D is unresolved. The V end lost 1 base, the J end lost 0 bases, and 7 bases lay between the germline ends. Germline V gene lookup returns CDR1 SGHRS and CDR2 YFSETQ. This CDR3 region has 15 residues. CDR3 in amino acids: CASSLRSANTGELFF. The DNA of the CDR3 is TGCGCCAGCAGCTTGAGGTCAGCGAACACCGGGGAGCTGTTTTTT.